Listed here are 3 T cell receptor beta chains from one sample, sequenced in a study of cytomegalovirus exposure and HLA in healthy donors (dated by TCRdb to about 2017). Receptor amplification or capture employed the immunoSEQ multiplex PCR assay. For the multiplex PCR, a mixture combining 60 forward primers for TCR Vbeta segments and 13 reverse primers for TCR Jbeta segments was used. The table comes from immuneACCESS by way of TCRdb, which keeps in-frame sequences with V and J called. Part of the clones is missing from these tables; in studies checked, under half for an unresolved V gene and the rest for unknown reasons. Counted in this sample were tens of thousands of clones; around three quarters of them appeared once. The ten top clones hold about 4.5% of the sample. Specimen: PBMCs. The receptor set was obtained from a woman aged 25 to 39 in good health and CMV-seronegative.

The chain recombines TRBV7-9 with TRBJ2-5; 7 bases are a match to TRBD2. J gave up 5 bases and V 1 base, and 4 bases lay outside the gene matches. The germline V gene has CDR1 SEHNR and CDR2 FQNEAQ (reference sequence). This CDR3 contains 14 residues. The CDR3 coding sequence is TGTGCCAGCAGCTTAGGCGTCGGGGGGGAGACCCAGTACTTC. Its protein is CASSLGVGGETQYF.

For the CDR3, the DNA is TGTGCCAGCAGTCCCGTGGACAGGGGAGGGCAGCCCCAGCATTTT. This sequence encodes CASSPVDRGGQPQHF. The rearrangement uses TRBV28 and TRBJ1-5; 9 positions match TRBD1. Trimming removed 5 bases from V and 7 bases from J; junction bases left unmatched: 9. CDR3 length: 15 amino acids. Germline CDR1 and CDR2: MDHEN and SYDVKM.

The chain has TRBV6-5 and TRBJ2-3; D is uncertain. Germline V gene sequence: CDR1 MNHEY, CDR2 SVGAGI. The V end lost 0 bases, the J end lost 0 bases, and 7 bases lay between the germline ends. The CDR3 is 15 amino acids. CDR3 nucleotides: TGTGCCAGCAGTTACTCATCTCCCAGCACAGATACGCAGTATTTT. Translation gives CASSYSSPSTDTQYF.